The clone carrying this T cell receptor (beta chain) has at least ten counts. J gave up 8 bases and V 3 bases, and 1 base lay outside the gene matches. Germline loops: CDR1 SQVTM, CDR2 ANQGSEA. The CDR3 totals 11 residues. The entry originates in a study of T-cell reconstitution after alpha-beta-depleted transplantation in children. Unique molecular identifiers featured in how the TCRbeta library was prepared. TCRdb itself ran the PCR reads through MiXCR, one entry per CDR3 protein. Of over 450,000 distinct CDR3 sequences in the sample, more than 9% were seen once. Sequencing was performed on PBMCs, taken before TCRalphabeta/CD19-depleted stem cell transplant. This chain links TRBV29-1 with TRBJ1-2; 9 nucleotides line up with TRBD1. This TCR came from a child aged 2-15 years with inherited bone marrow failure, due to receive a stem cell transplant. The CDR3 is CSVETGGGYTF. CDR3 in DNA: TGCAGCGTTGAGACAGGGGGGGGCTACACCTTC.